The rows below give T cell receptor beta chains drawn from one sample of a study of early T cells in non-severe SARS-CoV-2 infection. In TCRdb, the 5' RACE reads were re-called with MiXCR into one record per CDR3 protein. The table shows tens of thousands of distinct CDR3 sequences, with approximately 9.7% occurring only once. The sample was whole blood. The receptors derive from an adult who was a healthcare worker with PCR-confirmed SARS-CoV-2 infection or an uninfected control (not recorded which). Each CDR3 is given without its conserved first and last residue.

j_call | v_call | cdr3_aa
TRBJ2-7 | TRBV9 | ASSVAGHEQY
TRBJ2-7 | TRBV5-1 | ASSPRGGSSYEQY
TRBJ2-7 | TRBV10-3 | AISELAGVGEQY
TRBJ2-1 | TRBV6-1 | ASRDSGNEQF
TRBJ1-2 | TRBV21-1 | ASRRKQKSGYT
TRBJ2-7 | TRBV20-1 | SARALSSYEQY
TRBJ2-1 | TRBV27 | ASSFGQGPYNEQF
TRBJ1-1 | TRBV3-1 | ASSQSYEAF
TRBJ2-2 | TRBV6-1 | ASCQETNTGELF
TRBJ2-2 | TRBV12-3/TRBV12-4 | ASSKSGPTRRELF
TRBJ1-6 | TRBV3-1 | ASSQRTVNSPLH
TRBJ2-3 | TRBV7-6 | ASSPSGGPTDTQY
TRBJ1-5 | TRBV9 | ASSAGPMSNSNQPQH
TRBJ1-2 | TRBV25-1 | ASSELGEDIRGYT
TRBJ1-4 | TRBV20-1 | SATAGTGFSEKLF
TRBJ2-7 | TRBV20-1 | SASSSAFSYEQY
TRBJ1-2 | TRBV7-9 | ASRNEGLFYGYT
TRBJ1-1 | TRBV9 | ASSVGQGTEAF
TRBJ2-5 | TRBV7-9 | ASSLGRTPQETQY
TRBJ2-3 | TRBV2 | ASWEAASTDTQY
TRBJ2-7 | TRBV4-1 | ASSQDRGDYYEQY
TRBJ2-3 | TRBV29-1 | SSDSGPSADTQY
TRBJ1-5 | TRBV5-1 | ASSLDPGDQPQH
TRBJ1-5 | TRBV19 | ASTGTGYSNQPQH
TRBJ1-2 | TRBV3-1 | ASSQWAYGYT
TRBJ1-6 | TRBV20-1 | SAQQVADNSPLH
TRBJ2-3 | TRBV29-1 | SVTSGRTDTQY
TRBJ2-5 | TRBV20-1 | SARDFQRGQETQY
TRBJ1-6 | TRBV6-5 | ASRSSSYNSPLH
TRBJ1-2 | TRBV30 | AWSQTPAGYGYT
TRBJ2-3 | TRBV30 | AWTRDSSDTQY
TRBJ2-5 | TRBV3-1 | ASSQETQY
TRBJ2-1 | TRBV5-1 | ASSLNSGNEQF
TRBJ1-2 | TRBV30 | AWSAYFGDGYT
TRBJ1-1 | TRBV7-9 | ASSLESSTEAF
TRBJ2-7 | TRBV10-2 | ASSLEGPYEQY
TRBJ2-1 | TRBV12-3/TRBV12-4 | ASSPGTPREF
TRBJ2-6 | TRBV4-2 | ASSQALWGANVLT
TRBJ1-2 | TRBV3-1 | ASSQDLGGDGYT
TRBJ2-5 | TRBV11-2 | ASSLRRGDLQETQY
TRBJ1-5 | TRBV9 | ASSVEGIQPQH
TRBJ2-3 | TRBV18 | ASSPRLAGTDTQY
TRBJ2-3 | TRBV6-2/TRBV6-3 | ASSYVTSTDTQY
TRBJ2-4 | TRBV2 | ASRNRGLAKNIQY
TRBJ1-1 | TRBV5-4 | ASSSDRDQPNTEAF
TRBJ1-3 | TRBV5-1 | ASSTSNTIY
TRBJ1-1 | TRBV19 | ASSIGRFGTEAF
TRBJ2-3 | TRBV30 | AWSGTLLTDTQY
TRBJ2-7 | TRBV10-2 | ASSASVAGDYYEQY